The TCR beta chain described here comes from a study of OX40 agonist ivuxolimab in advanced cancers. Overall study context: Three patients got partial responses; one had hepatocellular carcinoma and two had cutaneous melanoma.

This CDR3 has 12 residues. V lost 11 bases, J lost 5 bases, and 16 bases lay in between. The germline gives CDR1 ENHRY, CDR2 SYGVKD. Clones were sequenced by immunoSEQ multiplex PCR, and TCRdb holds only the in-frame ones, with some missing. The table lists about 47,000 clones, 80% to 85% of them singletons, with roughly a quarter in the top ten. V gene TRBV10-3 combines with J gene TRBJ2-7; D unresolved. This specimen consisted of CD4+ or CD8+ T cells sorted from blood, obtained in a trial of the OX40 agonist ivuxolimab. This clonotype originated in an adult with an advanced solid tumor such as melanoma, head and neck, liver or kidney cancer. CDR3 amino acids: CASQEHPDEQYF. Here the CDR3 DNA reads TGTGCCTCGCAGGAGCATCCCGACGAGCAGTACTTC.